This TCR beta chain was profiled in a study of blood T cell repertoires in COVID-19. Authors' data handling: From reference gene primer amplification, estimates of nucleated cell counts were derived. The protocol was immunoSEQ multiplex PCR, while the TCRdb copy is restricted to in-frame clones and leaves out a portion. V, J and clone size derive from that table, while D and trimming were established from the DNA sequence. The table shows 260,000 or so clones, with 88% occurring only once. This CDR3 contains 14 residues. The V gene's germline CDR1 is LNHNV and CDR2 YYDKDF (reference sequence). The V gene lost 5 bases and the J gene lost 1 base, with 12 bases spanning the gap.

The sequence was obtained from a human donor in a cohort sampled during active COVID-19. This sequence joins TRBV15 and TRBJ2-7; maybe TRBD1 (6 bases). The sequencing sample was made of peripheral blood. The CDR3 reads CATSGTGFSYEQYF. The DNA of the CDR3 is TGTGCCACCAGCGGAACAGGGTTTTCCTACGAGCAGTACTTC.